This T cell receptor (beta chain) originates from a study of identical twins (dated by TCRdb to between 2015 and 2016). For the wider study: The study deep-sequenced TCR alpha and beta repertoires from monozygotic twins, unrelated adults of various ages and cord blood to test whether fetal clonotypes persist. Replicate twin experiments were performed at different times using different library preparation protocols to rule out contamination. Overall study outcomes, separate from this receptor: Compared with coincidental sharing between unrelated individuals, out-of-frame TCR alpha sequences shared between twins showed an excess of sequences with low generation probability. Because the same donors could not be followed over many years, the conclusions depended on cross-sectional statistical analysis. Abundant cord blood beta clonotypes had fewer insertions, young adult naive repertoires showed a similar but weaker trend, and memory repertoires showed no such trend. Excess twin sharing in beta out-of-frame sequences was weaker because fewer shared sequences lowered the signal-to-noise ratio. Invariant T cells such as MAIT and iNKT could partly confound zero-insertion analyses, although diverse VJ usage argued against such confounding for most clonotypes. Recombination models systematically underestimated out-of-frame TCR alpha sharing in monozygotic twins but agreed with sharing between unrelated individuals.

Library method: 5' RACE. TCRdb records Illumina HiSeq 2000 as the sequencer. A universal primer binding site was added through template switching, and the final cDNA carried a unique molecular identifier so that TCR cDNA molecules could be counted accurately. Specific primers in the conserved constant-segment region were used to synthesize first-strand cDNA for the TCR alpha and beta chains. To control for contamination, every cDNA library carried two barcodes: a SMART-Mk sample barcode plus Illumina barcodes. TruSeq adapter sequences along with Illumina sample barcodes were introduced in two successive PCR steps. The Illumina HiSeq platform was used with custom primers to sequence TCR alpha and beta cDNA libraries. For the original study's pipeline: Unique molecular identifiers were extracted from raw reads with MiGEC, and CDR3 positions were determined with MiXCR. For each individual, recombination models were inferred using an EM algorithm with the repgenHMM and IGoR tools. Shared clonotype analysis was performed with the tcR package in R, normalizing sharing by the product of cloneset sizes. To study raw recombination without the effects of thymic and clonal selection, out-of-frame nonproductive sequences were analyzed. The raw public reads went through TCRdb reprocessing: fastp at Q25, MiXCR clone calling, in-frame beta chains kept. Under each unique CDR3 protein, matching rows form one entry showing the most common genes and DNA. These V and J calls are TCRdb output, not the study's own analysis. The sample table shows about 890,000 distinct CDR3 sequences, and over 9% are seen once. Of the sample, under 2% is held by the ten largest clones.

All donors were healthy Caucasians. The twin cohort consisted of three pairs of female monozygotic twins, all aged about 18 to 29 years. RNA for TCR libraries was isolated from peripheral blood mononuclear cells. For this chain, trimming is 5 bases at the V end and 5 bases at the J end, and the number of junction bases without a gene match is 7. From the germline V gene, CDR1 is SNHLY and CDR2 is FYNNEI. Including cysteine and phenylalanine, the CDR3 has 14 amino acids. Left in the record is the CDR3 DNA by itself, 42 bases read in frame from the first base. On this clonotype itself: The antigen it recognizes is unknown. No base qualities exist here, and no much larger clone lies one base off it.

This sample was also put to use in a study of yellow fever vaccine responses in identical twins. That second report states: The authors reported that the T cell response to vaccination in identical twins appeared partly convergent and partly personalized. In the study, vaccine-responding T cell clones were precisely tracked in identical twins.

Sequencing input: PBMCs. This TCR was recovered from a woman in her late teens or twenties in good health. The rearranged segments are TRBV2 and TRBJ2-7; 9 central bases correspond to TRBD2. CDR3 reads: CASSPGLANHEQYF. The nucleotide sequence is given as TGTGCCAGCAGTCCGGGACTAGCCAACCACGAGCAGTACTTC.